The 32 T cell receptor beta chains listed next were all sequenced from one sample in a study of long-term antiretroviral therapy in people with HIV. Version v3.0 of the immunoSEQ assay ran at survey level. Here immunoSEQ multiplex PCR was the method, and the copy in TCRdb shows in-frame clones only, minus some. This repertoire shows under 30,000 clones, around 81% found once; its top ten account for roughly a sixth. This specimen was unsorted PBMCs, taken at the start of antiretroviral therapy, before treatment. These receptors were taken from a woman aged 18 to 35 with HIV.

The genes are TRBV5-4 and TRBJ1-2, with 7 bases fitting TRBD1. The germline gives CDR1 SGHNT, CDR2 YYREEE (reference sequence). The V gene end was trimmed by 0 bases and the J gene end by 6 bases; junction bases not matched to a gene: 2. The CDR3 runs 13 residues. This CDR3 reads CASSLGQGDGYTF. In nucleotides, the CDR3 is TGTGCCAGCAGCTTGGGACAGGGTGATGGCTACACCTTC. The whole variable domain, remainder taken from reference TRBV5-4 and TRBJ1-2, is ETGVTQSPTHLIKTRGQQVTLRCSSQSGHNTVSWYQQALGQGPQFIFQYYREEENGRGNFPPRFSGLQFPNYSSELNVNALELDDSALYLCASSLGQGDGYTFGSGTRLTVV.

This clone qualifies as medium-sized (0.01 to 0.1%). The CDR3 loop is CASSLEGDQPQHF. In nucleotides, the CDR3 is TGTGCCAGCAGCTTAGAGGGTGATCAGCCCCAGCATTTT. The chain recombines TRBV7-9 with TRBJ1-5; D ambiguous. The germline CDR1 and CDR2 sequences are SEHNR and FQNEAQ (reference sequence). V was clipped by 1 base and J by 5 bases, with 6 bases between them. The CDR3 has 13 amino acids. The variable domain in full, with the rest retrieved from reference TRBV7-9 and TRBJ1-5, is DTGVSQNPRHKITKRGQNVTFRCDPISEHNRLYWYRQTLGQGPEFLTYFQNEAQLEKSRLLSDRFSAERPKGSFSTLEIQRTEQGDSAMYLCASSLEGDQPQHFGDGTRLSIL.

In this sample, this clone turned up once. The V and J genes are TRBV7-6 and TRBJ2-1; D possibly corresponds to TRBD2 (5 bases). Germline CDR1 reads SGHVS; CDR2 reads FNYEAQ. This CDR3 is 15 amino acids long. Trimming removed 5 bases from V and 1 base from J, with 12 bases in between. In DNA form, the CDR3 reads TGTGCCAGCAGCCTAGAACTAGTTTCCTACAATGAGCAGTTCTTC. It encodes CASSLELVSYNEQFF. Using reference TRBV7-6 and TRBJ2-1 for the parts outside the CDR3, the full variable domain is GAGVSQSPRYKVTKRGQDVALRCDPISGHVSLYWYRQALGQGPEFLTYFNYEAQQDKSGLPNDRFSAERPEGSISTLTIQRTEQRDSAMYRCASSLELVSYNEQFFGPGTRLTVL.

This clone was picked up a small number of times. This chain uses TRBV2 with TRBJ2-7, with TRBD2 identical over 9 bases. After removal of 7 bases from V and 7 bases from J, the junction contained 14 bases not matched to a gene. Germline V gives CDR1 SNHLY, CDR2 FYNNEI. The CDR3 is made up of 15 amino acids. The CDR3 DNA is TGTGCCAGCAATACGGTCAGCGGGAGGTTCGGTGAGCAGTACTTC. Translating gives CASNTVSGRFGEQYF.

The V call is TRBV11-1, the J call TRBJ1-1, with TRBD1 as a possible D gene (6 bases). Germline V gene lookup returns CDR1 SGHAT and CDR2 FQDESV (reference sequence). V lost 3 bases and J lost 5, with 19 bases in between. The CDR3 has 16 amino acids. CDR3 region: CASSFGLSGVGTEAFF. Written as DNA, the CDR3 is TGTGCCAGCAGCTTTGGTTTGTCAGGGGTTGGGACTGAAGCTTTCTTT.

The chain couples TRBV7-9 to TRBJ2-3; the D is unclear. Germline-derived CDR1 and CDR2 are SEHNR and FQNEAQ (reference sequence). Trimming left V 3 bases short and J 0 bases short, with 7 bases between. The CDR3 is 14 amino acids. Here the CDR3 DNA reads TGTGCCAGCAGCTTCAGCATTAGCACAGATACGCAGTATTTT. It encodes CASSFSISTDTQYF.

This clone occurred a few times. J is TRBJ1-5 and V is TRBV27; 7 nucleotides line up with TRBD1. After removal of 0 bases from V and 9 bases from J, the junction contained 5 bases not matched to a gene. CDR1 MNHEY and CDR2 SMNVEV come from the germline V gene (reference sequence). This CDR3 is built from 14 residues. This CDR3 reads CASSLSRGRLPQHF. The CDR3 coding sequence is TGTGCCAGCAGTTTATCAAGGGGGCGTTTGCCCCAGCATTTT.

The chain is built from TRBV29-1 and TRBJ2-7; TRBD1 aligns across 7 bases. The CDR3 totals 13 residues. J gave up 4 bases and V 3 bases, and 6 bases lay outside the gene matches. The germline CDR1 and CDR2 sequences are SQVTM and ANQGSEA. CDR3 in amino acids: CSVEGTGVYEQYF. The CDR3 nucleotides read TGCAGCGTTGAGGGTACAGGGGTGTACGAGCAGTACTTC.

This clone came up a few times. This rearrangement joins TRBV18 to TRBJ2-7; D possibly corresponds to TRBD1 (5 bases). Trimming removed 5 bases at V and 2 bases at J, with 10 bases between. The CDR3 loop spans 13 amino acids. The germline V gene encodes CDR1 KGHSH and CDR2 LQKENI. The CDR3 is CASSSTETYEQYF. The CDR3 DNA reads TGTGCCAGCTCATCGACAGAAACCTACGAGCAGTACTTC. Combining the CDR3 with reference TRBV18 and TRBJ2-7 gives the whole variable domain NAGVMQNPRHLVRRRGQEARLRCSPMKGHSHVYWYRQLPEEGLKFMVYLQKENIIDESGMPKERFSAEFPKEGPSILRIQQVVRGDSAAYFCASSSTETYEQYFGPGTRLTVT.

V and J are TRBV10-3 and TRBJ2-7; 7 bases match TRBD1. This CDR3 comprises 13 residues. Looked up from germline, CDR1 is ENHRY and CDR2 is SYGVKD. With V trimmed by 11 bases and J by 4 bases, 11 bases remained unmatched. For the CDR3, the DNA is TGTGCCGTCCTCGCAGGGGGTCTATACGAGCAGTACTTC. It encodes CAVLAGGLYEQYF.

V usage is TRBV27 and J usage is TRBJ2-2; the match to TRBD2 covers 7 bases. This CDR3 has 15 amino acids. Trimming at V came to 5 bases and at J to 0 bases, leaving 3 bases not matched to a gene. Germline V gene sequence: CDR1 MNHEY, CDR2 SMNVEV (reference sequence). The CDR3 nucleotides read TGTGCCAGCAGTCCCGGGACTACGAACACCGGGGAGCTGTTTTTT. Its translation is CASSPGTTNTGELFF.

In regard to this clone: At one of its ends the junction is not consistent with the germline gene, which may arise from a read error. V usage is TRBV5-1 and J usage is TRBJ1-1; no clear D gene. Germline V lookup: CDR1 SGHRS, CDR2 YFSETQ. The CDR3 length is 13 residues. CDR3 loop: CASSKSPGSVAFF. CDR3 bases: TGCGCCAGCAGCAAGTCCCCAGGTTCCGTCGCGTTTTTT.

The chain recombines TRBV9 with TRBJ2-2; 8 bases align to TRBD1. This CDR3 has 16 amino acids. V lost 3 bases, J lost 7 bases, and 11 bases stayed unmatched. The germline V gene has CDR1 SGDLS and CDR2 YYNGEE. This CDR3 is CASSEDRGRGFGELFF. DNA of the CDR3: TGTGCCAGCAGCGAAGACAGGGGAAGGGGATTCGGGGAGCTGTTTTTT.

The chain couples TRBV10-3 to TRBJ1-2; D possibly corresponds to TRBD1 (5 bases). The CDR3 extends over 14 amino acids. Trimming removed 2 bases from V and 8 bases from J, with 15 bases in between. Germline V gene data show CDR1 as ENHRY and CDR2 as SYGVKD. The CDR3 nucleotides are TGTGCCATCAGTGAGCCGTCGGGGGGGGACGGCTACACCTTC. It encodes CAISEPSGGDGYTF.

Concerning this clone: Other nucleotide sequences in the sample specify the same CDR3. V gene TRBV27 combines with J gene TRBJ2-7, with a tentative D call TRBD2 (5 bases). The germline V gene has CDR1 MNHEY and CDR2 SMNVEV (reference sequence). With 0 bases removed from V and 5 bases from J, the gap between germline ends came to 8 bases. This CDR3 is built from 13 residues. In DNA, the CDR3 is TGTGCCAGCAGTTTATCCGCCGGGAACGAGCAGTACTTC. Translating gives CASSLSAGNEQYF.

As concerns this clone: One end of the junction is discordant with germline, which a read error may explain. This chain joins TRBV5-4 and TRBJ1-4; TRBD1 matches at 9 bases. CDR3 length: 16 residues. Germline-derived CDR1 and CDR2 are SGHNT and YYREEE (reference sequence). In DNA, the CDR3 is TGCGCCAGCAGCCCCCAGGACAGGGGTCAAAATGAAAAACTGTTTTTT. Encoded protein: CASSPQDRGQNEKLFF. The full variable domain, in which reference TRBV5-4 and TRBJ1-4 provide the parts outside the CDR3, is ETGVTQSPTHLIKTRGQQVTLRCSSQSGHNTVSWYQQALGQGPQFIFQYYREEENGRGNFPPRFSGLQFPNYSSELNVNALELDDSALYLCASSPQDRGQNEKLFFGSGTQLSVL.

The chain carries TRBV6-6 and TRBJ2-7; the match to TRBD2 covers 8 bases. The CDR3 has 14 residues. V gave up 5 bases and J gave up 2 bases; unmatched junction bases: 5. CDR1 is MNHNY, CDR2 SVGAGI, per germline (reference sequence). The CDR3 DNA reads TGTGCCAGCAGTGCGGGACTAGGGCCCTACGAGCAGTACTTC. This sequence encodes CASSAGLGPYEQYF.

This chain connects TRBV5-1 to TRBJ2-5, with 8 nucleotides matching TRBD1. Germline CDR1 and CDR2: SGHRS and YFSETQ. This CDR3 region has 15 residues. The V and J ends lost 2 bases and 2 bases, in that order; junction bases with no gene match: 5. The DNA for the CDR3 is TGCGCCAGCAGCTTCGGACAGGGAGCTCAAGAGACCCAGTACTTC. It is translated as CASSFGQGAQETQYF. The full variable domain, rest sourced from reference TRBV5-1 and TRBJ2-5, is KAGVTQTPRYLIKTRGQQVTLSCSPISGHRSVSWYQQTPGQGLQFLFEYFSETQRNKGNFPGRFSGRQFSNSRSEMNVSTLELGDSALYLCASSFGQGAQETQYFGPGTRLLVL.

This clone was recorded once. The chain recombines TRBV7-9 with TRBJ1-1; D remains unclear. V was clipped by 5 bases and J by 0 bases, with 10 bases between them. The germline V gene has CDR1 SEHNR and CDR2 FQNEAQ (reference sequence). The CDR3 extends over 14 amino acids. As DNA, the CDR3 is TGTGCCAGCAGCCCCGATGGGGTGAACACTGAAGCTTTCTTT. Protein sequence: CASSPDGVNTEAFF. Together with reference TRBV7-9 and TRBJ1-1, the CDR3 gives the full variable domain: DTGVSQNPRHKITKRGQNVTFRCDPISEHNRLYWYRQTLGQGPEFLTYFQNEAQLEKSRLLSDRFSAERPKGSFSTLEIQRTEQGDSAMYLCASSPDGVNTEAFFGQGTRLTVV.

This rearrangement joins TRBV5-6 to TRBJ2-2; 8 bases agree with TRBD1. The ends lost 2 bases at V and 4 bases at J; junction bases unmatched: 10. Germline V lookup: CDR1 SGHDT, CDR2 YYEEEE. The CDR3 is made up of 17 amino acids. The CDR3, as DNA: TGTGCCAGCAGCTTACTTTGGACAGGGACGAGCACCGGGGAGCTGTTTTTT. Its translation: CASSLLWTGTSTGELFF. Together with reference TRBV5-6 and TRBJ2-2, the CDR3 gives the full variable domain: DAGVTQSPTHLIKTRGQQVTLRCSPKSGHDTVSWYQQALGQGPQFIFQYYEEEERQRGNFPDRFSGHQFPNYSSELNVNALLLGDSALYLCASSLLWTGTSTGELFFGEGSRLTVL.

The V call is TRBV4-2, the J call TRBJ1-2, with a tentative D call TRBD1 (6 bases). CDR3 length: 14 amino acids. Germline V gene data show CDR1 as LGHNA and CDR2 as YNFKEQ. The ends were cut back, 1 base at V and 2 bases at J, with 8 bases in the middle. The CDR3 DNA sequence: TGTGCCAGCAGCCAAGTTGACAGGAACTATGGCTACACCTTC. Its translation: CASSQVDRNYGYTF.

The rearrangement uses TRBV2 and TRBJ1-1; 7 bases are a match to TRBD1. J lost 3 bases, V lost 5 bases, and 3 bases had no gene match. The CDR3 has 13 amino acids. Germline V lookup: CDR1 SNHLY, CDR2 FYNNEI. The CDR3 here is CASSKDRDTEAFF. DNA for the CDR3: TGTGCCAGCAGTAAAGACAGGGACACTGAAGCTTTCTTT.

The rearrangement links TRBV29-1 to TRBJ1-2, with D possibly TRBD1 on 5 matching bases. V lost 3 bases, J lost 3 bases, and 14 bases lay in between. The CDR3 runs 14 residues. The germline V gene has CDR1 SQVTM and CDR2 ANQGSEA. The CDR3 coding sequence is TGCAGCGTTGAGGGACGGCGGGGAGACTATGGCTACACCTTC. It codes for CSVEGRRGDYGYTF.

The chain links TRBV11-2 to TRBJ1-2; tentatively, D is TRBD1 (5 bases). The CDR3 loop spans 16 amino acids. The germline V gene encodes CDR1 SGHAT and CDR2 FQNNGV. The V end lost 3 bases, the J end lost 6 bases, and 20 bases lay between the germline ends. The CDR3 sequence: CASSFTSRDLVHGYTF. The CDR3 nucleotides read TGTGCCAGCAGCTTCACTTCTCGGGACTTGGTCCATGGCTACACCTTC.

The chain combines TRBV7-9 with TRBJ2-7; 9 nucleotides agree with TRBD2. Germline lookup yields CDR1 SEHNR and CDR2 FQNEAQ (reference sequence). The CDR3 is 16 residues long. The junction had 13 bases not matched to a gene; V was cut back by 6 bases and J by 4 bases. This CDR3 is CASSQNTGLARYEQYF. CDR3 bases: TGTGCCAGCAGTCAAAATACGGGACTAGCTCGATACGAGCAGTACTTC.

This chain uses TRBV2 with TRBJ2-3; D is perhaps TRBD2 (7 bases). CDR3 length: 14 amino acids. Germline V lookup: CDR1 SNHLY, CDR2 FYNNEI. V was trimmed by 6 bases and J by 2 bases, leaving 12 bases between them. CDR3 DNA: TGTGCCAGCAGGATGGGGGGGGCCACAGATACGCAGTATTTT. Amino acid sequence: CASRMGGATDTQYF.

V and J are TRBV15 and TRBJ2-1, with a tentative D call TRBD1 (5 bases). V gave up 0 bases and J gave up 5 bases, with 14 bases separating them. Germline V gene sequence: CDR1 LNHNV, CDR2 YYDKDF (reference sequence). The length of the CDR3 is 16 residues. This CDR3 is CATSRESQGFHNEQFF. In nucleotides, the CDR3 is TGTGCCACCAGCAGAGAGTCCCAGGGCTTCCACAATGAGCAGTTCTTC.

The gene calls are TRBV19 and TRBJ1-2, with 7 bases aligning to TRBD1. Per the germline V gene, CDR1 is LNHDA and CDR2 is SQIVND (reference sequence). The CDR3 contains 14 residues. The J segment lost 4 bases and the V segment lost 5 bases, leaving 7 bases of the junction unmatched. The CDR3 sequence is CASSEDRSGYGYTF. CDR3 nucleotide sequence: TGTGCCAGTAGTGAGGACAGGTCGGGCTATGGCTACACCTTC.

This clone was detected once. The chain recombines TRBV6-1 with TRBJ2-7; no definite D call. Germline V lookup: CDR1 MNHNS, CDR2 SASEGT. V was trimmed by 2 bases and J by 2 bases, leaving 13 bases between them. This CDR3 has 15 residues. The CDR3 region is CASSESGAGPYEQYF. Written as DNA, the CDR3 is TGTGCCAGCAGTGAAAGTGGAGCCGGCCCCTACGAGCAGTACTTC.

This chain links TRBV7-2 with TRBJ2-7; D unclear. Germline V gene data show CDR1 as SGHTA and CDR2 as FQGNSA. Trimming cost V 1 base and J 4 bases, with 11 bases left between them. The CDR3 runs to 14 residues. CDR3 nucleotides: TGTGCCAGCAGCTTAGGAGGTGGTTATTACGAGCAGTACTTC. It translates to CASSLGGGYYEQYF.

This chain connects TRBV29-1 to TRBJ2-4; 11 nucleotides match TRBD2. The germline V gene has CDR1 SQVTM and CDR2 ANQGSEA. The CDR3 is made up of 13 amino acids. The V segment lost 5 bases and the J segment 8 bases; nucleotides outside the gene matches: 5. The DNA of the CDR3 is TGCAGCGTTACTACTAGCGGGAGTGACATTCAGTACTTC. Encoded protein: CSVTTSGSDIQYF.

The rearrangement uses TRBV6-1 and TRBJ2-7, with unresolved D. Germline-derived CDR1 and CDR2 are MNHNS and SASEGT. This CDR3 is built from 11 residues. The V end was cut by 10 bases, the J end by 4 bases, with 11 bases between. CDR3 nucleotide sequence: TGTGCCACCCTTTCACTATACGAGCAGTACTTC. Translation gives CATLSLYEQYF.